The 20 T cell receptor beta chains below were found in one sample sequenced in a study of shared clonotypes between healthy human individuals (dated by TCRdb to 2019 to 2021). CD8 naive samples consisted of CD45RO-negative cells that were positively selected for CCR7, yielding a CD45RA+CCR7+ population without TemRA cells. Libraries came from the immunoSEQ multiplex PCR assay. The clones in this table, taken by TCRdb from immuneACCESS, are in-frame only. Not every clone is retained; where verified, under half of the shortfall comes from an unresolved V gene, and the cause of the rest is unknown. The sample table contains fewer than 1 million clones; only one count was recorded for about 97% of them. Clones ranked in the top ten supply 0.2% to 0.25% of the sample. What was sequenced was naive CD8+ T cells sorted from blood. The cell subset or site label, read with the paper, signifies: CD45RA+CCR7+. The receptors come from a man aged 25 to 40 in good health.

V is TRBV9 and J is TRBJ2-3; no firm D call. The germline V gene encodes CDR1 SGDLS and CDR2 YYNGEE. Deletions cut 3 bases from V and 2 bases from J, with 4 bases between. The CDR3 length is 12 residues. Written as DNA, the CDR3 is TGTGCCAGCAGCGGGCACACAGATACGCAGTATTTT. Its protein is CASSGHTDTQYF. Complete variable domain (other parts from reference TRBV9 and TRBJ2-3): DSGVTQTPKHLITATGQRVTLRCSPRSGDLSVYWYQQSLDQGLQFLIQYYNGEERAKGNILERFSAQQFPDLHSELNLSSLELGDSALYFCASSGHTDTQYFGPGTRLTVL.

The rearrangement joins TRBV5-1 to TRBJ2-7; D is ambiguous. The germline V gene has CDR1 SGHRS and CDR2 YFSETQ. The CDR3 has 11 residues. Between the trimmed V and J ends, which lost 3 bases and 7 bases, there was a span of 8 bases. This CDR3 reads CASSSLGEQYF. The CDR3 DNA is TGCGCCAGCAGCTCGTTAGGGGAGCAGTACTTC.

Only one count was recorded for this clone. The genes are TRBV5-6 and TRBJ2-1; maybe TRBD2 (5 bases). Germline CDR1 is SGHDT and CDR2 is YYEEEE. The V and J ends lost 6 bases and 14 bases respectively, with 21 bases between them. This CDR3 is 13 amino acids long. CDR3 in amino acids: CASNVMGSSGKFF. The CDR3, as DNA: TGTGCCAGCAACGTTATGGGGAGCTCTGGGAAGTTCTTC.

The chain couples TRBV27 to TRBJ2-7; TRBD2 is a possible D gene (6 bases). Germline CDR1 and CDR2: MNHEY and SMNVEV (reference sequence). This CDR3 is 15 amino acids long. The V end lost 0 bases, the J end lost 3 bases, and 12 bases lay between the germline ends. CDR3 sequence: CASSLSAGLLYEQYF. Written as DNA, the CDR3 is TGTGCCAGCAGTTTATCGGCGGGACTCCTCTACGAGCAGTACTTC.

This clone was detected only a few times. This rearrangement joins TRBV7-8 to TRBJ1-2; D may be TRBD1 (6 bases). This CDR3 has 15 amino acids. The ends were cut back, 4 bases at V and 3 bases at J, with 15 bases in the middle. Germline V gives CDR1 SGHVS, CDR2 FQNEAQ. In nucleotides, the CDR3 is TGTGCCAGCAGCTGGCGTGAGGCAGGGGACTATGGCTACACCTTC. As protein: CASSWREAGDYGYTF.

The V and J genes are TRBV7-9 and TRBJ2-1, with TRBD1 matching 7 bases. Trimming at V came to 2 bases and at J to 1 base, leaving 5 bases not matched to a gene. CDR1 SEHNR and CDR2 FQNEAQ come from the germline V gene (reference sequence). The CDR3 contains 16 residues. Here the CDR3 reads CASSLPQGVSYNEQFF. As DNA, the CDR3 is TGTGCCAGCAGCTTACCTCAGGGGGTGTCCTACAATGAGCAGTTCTTC.

The rearrangement links TRBV28 to TRBJ1-5; the D is unclear. CDR3 size: 17 residues. V lost 6 bases and J lost 1, with 19 bases in between. In germline, CDR1 is MDHEN, CDR2 SYDVKM. CDR3 amino acids: CASSSMTNFPSNQPQHF. As DNA, the CDR3 is TGTGCCAGCAGCTCGATGACAAATTTCCCGAGCAATCAGCCCCAGCATTTT. Variable domain in full (rest from reference TRBV28 and TRBJ1-5): DVKVTQSSRYLVKRTGEKVFLECVQDMDHENMFWYRQDPGLGLRLIYFSYDVKMKEKGDIPEGYSVSREKKERFSLILESASTNQTSMYLCASSSMTNFPSNQPQHFGDGTRLSIL.

The chain links TRBV7-6 to TRBJ1-5; D ambiguous. Trimming removed 1 base at V and 0 bases at J, with 4 bases between. The CDR3 is 14 residues long. Germline V CDR1 and CDR2: SGHVS, FNYEAQ. In DNA form, the CDR3 reads TGTGCCAGCAGCTTAGAAAGTAGCAATCAGCCCCAGCATTTT. Protein sequence: CASSLESSNQPQHF.

The chain uses TRBV5-4 and TRBJ2-5; unclear D gene. This CDR3 has 17 amino acids. CDR1 is SGHNT and CDR2 is YYREEE in the germline V gene (reference sequence). Trimming left V 4 bases short and J 4 bases short, with 23 bases between. The CDR3 reads CASSPEGMTNTLETQYF. The CDR3 region has the DNA TGTGCCAGCAGCCCGGAAGGGATGACGAATACCCTAGAGACCCAGTACTTC.

This clone was seen once. The same CDR3 can be traced to other DNA sequences in this sample. J is TRBJ2-1 and V is TRBV7-9; D gene ambiguous. CDR3 length equals 15 residues. Trimming took 3 bases from V and 4 from J, leaving 13 bases between them. CDR1 is SEHNR and CDR2 is FQNEAQ in the germline V gene (reference sequence). The CDR3 coding sequence is TGTGCCAGCAGCTTGGCTTCCGGGCTATACAATGAGCAGTTCTTC. Translation gives CASSLASGLYNEQFF. The whole variable domain, remainder taken from reference TRBV7-9 and TRBJ2-1, is DTGVSQNPRHKITKRGQNVTFRCDPISEHNRLYWYRQTLGQGPEFLTYFQNEAQLEKSRLLSDRFSAERPKGSFSTLEIQRTEQGDSAMYLCASSLASGLYNEQFFGPGTRLTVL.

This chain uses TRBV9 with TRBJ2-3; TRBD2 aligns across 9 bases. The CDR3 runs 18 residues. With 3 bases clipped from V and 0 bases from J, the junction kept 11 bases outside the gene matches. Germline V gene data show CDR1 as SGDLS and CDR2 as YYNGEE. The CDR3 sequence: CASSGPLSLAGSTDTQYF. The CDR3 region has the DNA TGTGCCAGCAGCGGCCCCCTTAGTCTAGCGGGGAGCACAGATACGCAGTATTTT.

The chain's CDR3 is CASSLARGGDTQYF. CDR3 nucleotides: TGTGCCAGCAGCTTGGCTAGGGGGGGGGATACGCAGTATTTT. The chain joins TRBV5-4 to TRBJ2-3, with D maybe TRBD2 (7 bases). V was cut by 0 bases and J by 6 bases, with 11 bases left in between. The CDR3 length is 14 residues. Per germline, CDR1 SGHNT and CDR2 YYREEE (reference sequence).

In its sample, this clone was seen once. Other DNA sequences in the same sample also yield this CDR3. J is TRBJ2-7 and V is TRBV28; D unclear. Germline CDR1 and CDR2: MDHEN and SYDVKM. The ends were cut back, 3 bases at V and 5 bases at J, with 8 bases in the middle. The CDR3 runs to 12 residues. DNA for the CDR3: TGTGCCAGCAGTTTGCGTGGGGACGAGCAGTACTTC. Protein sequence: CASSLRGDEQYF.

This chain joins TRBV7-8 and TRBJ1-5, with TRBD1 as a possible D gene (6 bases). Between the trimmed V and J ends, which lost 1 base and 5 bases, there was a span of 15 bases. CDR1 is SGHVS, CDR2 FQNEAQ, per germline. This CDR3 has 16 residues. In DNA, the CDR3 is TGTGCCAGCAGCTTAGGCGGGGGCAGGGGTGATCAGCCCCAGCATTTT. This gives the protein CASSLGGGRGDQPQHF.

The rearrangement joins TRBV27 to TRBJ2-1; perhaps TRBD2 as D (5 bases). V lost 0 bases to trimming and J lost 9 bases, with 9 bases between them. Germline V gene lookup returns CDR1 MNHEY and CDR2 SMNVEV (reference sequence). The CDR3 totals 13 residues. CDR3 sequence: CASSLSRVREQFF. The CDR3 nucleotides read TGTGCCAGCAGTTTATCGCGGGTTCGTGAGCAGTTCTTC.

The chain has TRBV5-4 and TRBJ2-5; D could derive from TRBD1 or TRBD2 (5 bases each). The length of the CDR3 is 17 residues. Germline CDR1 SGHNT, CDR2 YYREEE (reference sequence). The V end was cut by 3 bases, the J end by 2 bases, with 20 bases between. The CDR3 spells CASSSYAGALAQETQYF. The DNA of the CDR3 is TGTGCCAGCAGCTCGTATGCCGGGGCTCTGGCTCAAGAGACCCAGTACTTC.

V and J are TRBV7-9 and TRBJ2-7; 7 bases match TRBD2. The CDR3 contains 15 residues. The germline V gene has CDR1 SEHNR and CDR2 FQNEAQ (reference sequence). Losses at the gene ends were 0 bases for V and 4 bases for J; bases not matched to a gene: 6. The CDR3 sequence is CASSLAPGEGYEQYF. The CDR3 nucleotides are TGTGCCAGCAGCTTAGCACCGGGGGAGGGTTACGAGCAGTACTTC.

This clone was seen only a few times. The rearrangement joins TRBV21-1 to TRBJ1-5; TRBD1, the D gene given by the table, was not confirmed from the DNA. TRBV21-1 is an annotated pseudogene. CDR3 length equals 16 residues. CDR3 region: CASSKASGNSNQPQHF. As DNA, the CDR3 is TGTGCCAGCAGCAAAGCATCAGGGAATAGCAATCAGCCCCAGCATTTT.

The chain joins TRBV5-4 to TRBJ2-1, with D maybe TRBD1 (5 bases). V dropped 2 bases and J dropped 16 bases, with 16 bases sitting between them. Germline assignment: CDR1 SGHNT and CDR2 YYREEE (reference sequence). This CDR3 has 12 residues. The CDR3 DNA reads TGTGCCAGCAGCTTCTGGGGCAGTTTCCCCTTCTTC. Protein: CASSFWGSFPFF.

This chain links TRBV7-8 with TRBJ2-2, with a possible D match to TRBD2 (5 bases). V was clipped by 5 bases and J by 4 bases, with 17 bases between them. Per germline, CDR1 SGHVS and CDR2 FQNEAQ. The CDR3 contains 16 residues. CDR3 nucleotide sequence: TGTGCCAGCAGCCCACCGCGCGGGTCCAGCACCGGGGAGCTGTTTTTT. This gives the protein CASSPPRGSSTGELFF.